A single TCR beta chain is shown here with its context. Its target is unknown. These data originate in a study of shared clonotypes between healthy human individuals. Overall study results and limits: Non-shared clonotypes displayed generation probabilities falling below those of clonotypes present in all four donors.

Trimming removed 1 base at V and 8 bases at J, with 12 bases between. Germline-derived CDR1 and CDR2 are MNHEY and SVGAGI. This CDR3 is 15 amino acids long. Generated by immunoSEQ multiplex PCR, the TCRdb table keeps only in-frame clones and is missing some. The sample yields about 510,000 clones, approximately 95% seen once. The chain links TRBV6-5 to TRBJ1-6; D is perhaps TRBD1 (5 bases). The clonotype was recovered from a woman aged 25 to 39 in good health. Sequencing input: naive CD4+ T cells sorted from blood. The subset: CD45RA+ positively selected. The CDR3 here is CASSYFGGRDSPLHF. The CDR3 bases are TGTGCCAGCAGTTACTTTGGGGGACGGGATTCACCCCTCCACTTT.